This TCR beta chain was captured by sequencing in a study of T cell repertoires in MIS-A myocarditis (dated by TCRdb to 2022 to 2024). As concerns this clone: No cognate antigen has been identified for it. Nothing much larger sits one base from this clone, and base qualities are not available.

The germline V gene supplies CDR1 SGDLS and CDR2 YYNGEE. After removal of 4 bases from V and 1 base from J, the junction retains 4 bases not matched to a gene. CDR3 length: 16 amino acids, cysteine to phenylalanine. Only the CDR3 DNA stays, 48 bases, in frame from base 1. TCRbeta CDR3 regions were amplified with the immunoSEQ bias-controlled multiplex PCR and sequenced at high throughput. The original pipeline was this. The immunoSEQ vendor pipeline collapsed and filtered the CDR3 sequences so that the abundance and frequency of each unique TCRbeta CDR3 could be quantified. Using a 90% global sequence identity threshold, CD-HIT clustered dominant CDR3 amino acid sequences together with SARS-CoV-2-specific ImmuneCODE TCRbeta sequences. A clone was classed as hyperexpanded at a frequency of 0.1 to 1 and as large at a frequency of 0.01 to 0.1. CDR3 amino acid sequences and V and J gene assignments of dominant clones were confirmed with MiXCR. The R stringdist package was used to compute Levenshtein distances between the patient clonotypes and the ImmuneCODE hits. TCRdb retrieved this table from immuneACCESS and kept in-frame rearrangements only. Not all clones are present; in checked studies, unresolved V genes account for under half, and no reason is known for the remainder. V, J and clone size were drawn from that table, and D and trimming were deduced from the DNA. A total of more than 6,500 clones appear in this sample, about four fifths of them only once. The ten largest clones capture about 19% of the sample.

The QIAamp DNA FFPE kit was used to extract genomic DNA from formalin-fixed paraffin-embedded autopsy tissue. In this chain, TRBV9 is recombined with TRBJ2-3, with 12 central nucleotides matching TRBD2. Sequenced: right inferior lung lobe tissue obtained at autopsy. The clonotype was recovered from a man younger than 35 with fulminant myocarditis from multisystem inflammatory syndrome in adults (MIS-A) after COVID-19. The DNA sequence reads TGTGCCAGCAGCCCCGGACTAGCGGGACGCACAGATACGCAGTATTTT. The encoded protein is CASSPGLAGRTDTQYF.